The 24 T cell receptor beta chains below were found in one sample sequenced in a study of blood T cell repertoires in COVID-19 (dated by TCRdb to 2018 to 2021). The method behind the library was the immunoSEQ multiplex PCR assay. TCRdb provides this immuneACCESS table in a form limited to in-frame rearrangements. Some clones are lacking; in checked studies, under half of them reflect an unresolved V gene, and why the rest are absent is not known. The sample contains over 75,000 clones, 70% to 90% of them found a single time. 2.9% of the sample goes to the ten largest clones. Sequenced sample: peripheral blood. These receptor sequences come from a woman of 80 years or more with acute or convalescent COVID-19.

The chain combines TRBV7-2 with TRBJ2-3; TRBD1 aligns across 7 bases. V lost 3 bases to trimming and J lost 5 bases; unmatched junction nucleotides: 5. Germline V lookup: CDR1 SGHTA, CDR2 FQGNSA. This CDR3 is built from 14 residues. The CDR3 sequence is CASSFTGDGDTQYF. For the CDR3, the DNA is TGTGCCAGCAGCTTCACAGGGGATGGAGATACGCAGTATTTT.

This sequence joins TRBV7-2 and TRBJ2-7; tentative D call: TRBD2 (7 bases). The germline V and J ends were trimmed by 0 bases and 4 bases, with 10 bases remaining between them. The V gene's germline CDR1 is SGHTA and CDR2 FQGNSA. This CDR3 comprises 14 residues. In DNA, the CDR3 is TGTGCCAGCAGCTTAGCGGGGGGGCCTTACGAGCAGTACTTC. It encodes CASSLAGGPYEQYF.

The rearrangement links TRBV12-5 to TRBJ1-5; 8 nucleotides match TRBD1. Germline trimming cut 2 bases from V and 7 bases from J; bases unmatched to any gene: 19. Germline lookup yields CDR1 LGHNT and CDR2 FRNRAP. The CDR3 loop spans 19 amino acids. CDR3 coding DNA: TGTGCTAGTGGTTTGATCCAAGGGACAGGACAACTCTCGGGGCAGCCCCAGCATTTT. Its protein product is CASGLIQGTGQLSGQPQHF.

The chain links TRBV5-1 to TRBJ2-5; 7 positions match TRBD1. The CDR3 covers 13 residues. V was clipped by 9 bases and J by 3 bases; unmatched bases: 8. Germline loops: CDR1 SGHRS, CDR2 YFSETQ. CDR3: CATSWDSEETQYF. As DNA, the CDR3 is TGCGCCACCTCCTGGGACAGCGAAGAGACCCAGTACTTC.

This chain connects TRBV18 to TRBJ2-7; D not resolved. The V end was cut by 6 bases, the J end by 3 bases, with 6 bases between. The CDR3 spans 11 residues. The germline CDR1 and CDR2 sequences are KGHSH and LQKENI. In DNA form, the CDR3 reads TGTGCCAGCTCCCAGAACTACGAGCAGTACTTC. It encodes CASSQNYEQYF.

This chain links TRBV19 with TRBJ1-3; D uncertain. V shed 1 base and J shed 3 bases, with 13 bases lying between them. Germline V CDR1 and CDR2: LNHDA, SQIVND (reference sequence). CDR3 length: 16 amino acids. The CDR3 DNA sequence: TGTGCCAGTAGTATAGGAGGCACTTCTTATGGAAACACCATATATTTT. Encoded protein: CASSIGGTSYGNTIYF.

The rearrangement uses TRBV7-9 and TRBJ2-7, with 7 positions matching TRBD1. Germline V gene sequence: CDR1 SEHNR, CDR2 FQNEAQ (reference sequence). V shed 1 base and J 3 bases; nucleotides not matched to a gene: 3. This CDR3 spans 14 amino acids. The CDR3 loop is CASSLGGQSYEQYF. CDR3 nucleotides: TGTGCCAGCAGCTTAGGGGGACAGAGCTACGAGCAGTACTTC.

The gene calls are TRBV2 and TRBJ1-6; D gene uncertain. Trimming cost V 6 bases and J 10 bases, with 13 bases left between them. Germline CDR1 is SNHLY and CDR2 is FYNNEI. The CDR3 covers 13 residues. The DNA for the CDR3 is TGTGCCAGCAGACCGACAAGAGAGTCACCCCTCCACTTT. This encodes CASRPTRESPLHF.

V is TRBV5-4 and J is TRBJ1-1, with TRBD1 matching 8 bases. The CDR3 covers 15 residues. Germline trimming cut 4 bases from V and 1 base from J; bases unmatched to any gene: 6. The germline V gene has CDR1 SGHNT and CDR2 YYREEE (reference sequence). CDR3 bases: TGTGCCAGCAGCCAGCAGGGGGCAGGGAACACTGAAGCTTTCTTT. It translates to CASSQQGAGNTEAFF.

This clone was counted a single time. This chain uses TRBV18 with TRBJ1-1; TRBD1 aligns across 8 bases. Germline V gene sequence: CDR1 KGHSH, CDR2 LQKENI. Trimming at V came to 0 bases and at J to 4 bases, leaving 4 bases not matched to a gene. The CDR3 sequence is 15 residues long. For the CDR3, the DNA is TGTGCCAGCTCACCACCCTCACAGGGGGTCACTGAAGCTTTCTTT. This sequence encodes CASSPPSQGVTEAFF.

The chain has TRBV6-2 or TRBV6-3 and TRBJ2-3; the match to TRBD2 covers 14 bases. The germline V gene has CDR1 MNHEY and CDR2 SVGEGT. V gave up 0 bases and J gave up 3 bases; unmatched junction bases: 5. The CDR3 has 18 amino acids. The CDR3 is CASSYSGTSGRRTDTQYF. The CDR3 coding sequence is TGTGCCAGCAGTTACTCGGGGACTAGCGGGAGACGTACAGATACGCAGTATTTT.

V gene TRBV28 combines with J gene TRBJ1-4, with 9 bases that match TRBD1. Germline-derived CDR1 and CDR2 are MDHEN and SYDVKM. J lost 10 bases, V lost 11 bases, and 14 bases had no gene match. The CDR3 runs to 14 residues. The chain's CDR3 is CAAQRDREGAKLFF. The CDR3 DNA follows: TGTGCCGCCCAACGGGACAGGGAAGGGGCAAAACTGTTTTTT.

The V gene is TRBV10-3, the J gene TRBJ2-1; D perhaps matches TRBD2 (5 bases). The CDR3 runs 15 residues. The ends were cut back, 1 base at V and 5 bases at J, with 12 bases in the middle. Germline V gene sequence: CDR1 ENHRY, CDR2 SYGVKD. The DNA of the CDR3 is TGTGCCATCAGTGAGTTTAGCGTTCTCAACAATGAGCAGTTCTTC. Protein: CAISEFSVLNNEQFF.

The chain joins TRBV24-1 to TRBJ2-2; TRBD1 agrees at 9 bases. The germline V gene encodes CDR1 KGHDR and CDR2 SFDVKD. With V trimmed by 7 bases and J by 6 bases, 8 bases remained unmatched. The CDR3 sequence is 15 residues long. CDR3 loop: CATSEMTGGSGELFF. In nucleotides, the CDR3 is TGTGCCACCAGCGAAATGACAGGGGGGTCCGGGGAGCTGTTTTTT.

The CDR3 DNA sequence: TGTGCCAGCAGCCGTAACCGACAGGGACGAAATTCACCCCTCCACTTT. Translating gives CASSRNRQGRNSPLHF. The chain employs TRBV14 and TRBJ1-6; the match to TRBD1 covers 7 bases. V lost 4 bases, J lost 7 bases, and 10 bases stayed unmatched. CDR1 and CDR2 (germline): SGHDN, FVKESK. There are 16 residues in the CDR3. The full variable domain, completed using reference TRBV14 and TRBJ1-6, is EAGVTQFPSHSVIEKGQTVTLRCDPISGHDNLYWYRRVMGKEIKFLLHFVKESKQDESGMPNNRFLAERTGGTYSTLKVQPAELEDSGVYFCASSRNRQGRNSPLHFGNGTRLTVT.

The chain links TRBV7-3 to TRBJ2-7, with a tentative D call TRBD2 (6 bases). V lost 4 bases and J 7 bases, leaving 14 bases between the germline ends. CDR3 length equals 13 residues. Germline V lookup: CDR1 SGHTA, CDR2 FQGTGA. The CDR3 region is CASSSGLRTEQYF. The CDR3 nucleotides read TGTGCCAGCAGCTCGGGACTGCGTACAGAGCAGTACTTC.

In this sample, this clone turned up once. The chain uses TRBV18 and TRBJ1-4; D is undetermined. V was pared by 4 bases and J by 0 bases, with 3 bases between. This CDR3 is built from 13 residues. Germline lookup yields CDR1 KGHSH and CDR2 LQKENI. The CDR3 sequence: CASSRATNEKLFF. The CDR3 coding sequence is TGTGCCAGCTCACGCGCAACTAATGAAAAACTGTTTTTT.

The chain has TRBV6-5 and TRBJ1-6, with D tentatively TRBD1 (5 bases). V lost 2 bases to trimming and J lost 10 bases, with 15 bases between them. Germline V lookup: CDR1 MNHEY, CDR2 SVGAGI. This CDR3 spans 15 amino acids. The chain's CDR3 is CASSYAGGAASPLHF. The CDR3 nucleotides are TGTGCCAGCAGTTACGCTGGCGGGGCAGCGTCACCCCTCCACTTT.

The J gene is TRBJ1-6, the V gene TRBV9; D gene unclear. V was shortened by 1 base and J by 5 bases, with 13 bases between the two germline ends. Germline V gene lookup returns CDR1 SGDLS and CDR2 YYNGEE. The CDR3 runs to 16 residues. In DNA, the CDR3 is TGTGCCAGCAGCGTACAGGCCACACCCGATAATTCACCCCTCCACTTT. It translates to CASSVQATPDNSPLHF.

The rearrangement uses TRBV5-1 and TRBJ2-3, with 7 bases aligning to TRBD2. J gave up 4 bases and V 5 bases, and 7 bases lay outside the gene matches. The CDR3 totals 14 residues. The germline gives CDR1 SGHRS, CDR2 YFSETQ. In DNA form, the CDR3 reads TGCGCCAGCAGGGAGGCGGGAGTATCAGATACGCAGTATTTT. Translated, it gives CASREAGVSDTQYF. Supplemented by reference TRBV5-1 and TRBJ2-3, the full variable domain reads KAGVTQTPRYLIKTRGQQVTLSCSPISGHRSVSWYQQTPGQGLQFLFEYFSETQRNKGNFPGRFSGRQFSNSRSEMNVSTLELGDSALYLCASREAGVSDTQYFGPGTRLTVL.

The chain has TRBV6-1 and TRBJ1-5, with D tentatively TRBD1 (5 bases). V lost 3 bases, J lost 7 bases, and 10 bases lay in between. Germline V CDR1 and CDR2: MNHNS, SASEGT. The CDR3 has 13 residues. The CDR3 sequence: CASSDGTAQPQHF. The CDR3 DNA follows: TGTGCCAGCAGTGACGGGACTGCCCAGCCCCAGCATTTT.

CDR3: CASSQEEGSGGPGELFF. CDR3 sequence (DNA): TGTGCCAGCAGCCAAGAGGAGGGCAGCGGGGGGCCCGGGGAGCTGTTTTTT. This rearrangement joins TRBV3-1 (or the pseudogene TRBV3-2) to TRBJ2-2; TRBD2 aligns across 9 bases. The CDR3 is 17 residues long. Germline V lookup: CDR1 LGHDT, CDR2 YNNKEL (reference sequence). The ends lost 0 bases at V and 6 bases at J; junction bases unmatched: 8.

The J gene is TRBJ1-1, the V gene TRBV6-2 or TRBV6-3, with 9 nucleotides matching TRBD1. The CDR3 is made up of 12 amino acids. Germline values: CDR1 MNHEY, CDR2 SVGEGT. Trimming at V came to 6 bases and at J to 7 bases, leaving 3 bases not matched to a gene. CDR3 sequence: CASSLTGGEAFF. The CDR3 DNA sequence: TGTGCCAGCAGCCTGACAGGGGGTGAAGCTTTCTTT.

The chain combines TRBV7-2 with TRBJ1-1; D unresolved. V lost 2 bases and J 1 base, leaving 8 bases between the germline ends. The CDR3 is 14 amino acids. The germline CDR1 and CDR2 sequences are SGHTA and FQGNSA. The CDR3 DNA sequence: TGTGCCAGCAGCTTATTCCCGGGGAACACTGAAGCTTTCTTT. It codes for CASSLFPGNTEAFF.